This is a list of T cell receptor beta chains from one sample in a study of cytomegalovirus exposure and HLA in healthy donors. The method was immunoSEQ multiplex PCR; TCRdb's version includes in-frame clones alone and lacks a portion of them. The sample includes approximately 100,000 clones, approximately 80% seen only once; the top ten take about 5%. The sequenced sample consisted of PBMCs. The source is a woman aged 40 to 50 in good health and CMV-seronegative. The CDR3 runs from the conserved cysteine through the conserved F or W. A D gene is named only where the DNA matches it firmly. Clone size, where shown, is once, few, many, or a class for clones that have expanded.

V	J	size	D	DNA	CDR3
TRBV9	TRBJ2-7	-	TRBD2	TGTGCCAGCAGCGTCAGGTCGGGGGGTCTGTACGAGCAGTACTTC	CASSVRSGGLYEQYF
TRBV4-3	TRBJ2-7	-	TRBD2	TGCGCCAGCAGCCAAGATCGTGGAGACTACGGCGGGGGGTACGAGCAGTACTTC	CASSQDRGDYGGGYEQYF
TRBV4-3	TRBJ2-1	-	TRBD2	TGCGCCAGCAGCCAAGGTCGGGGGGGCAAGCAGTTCTTC	CASSQGRGGKQFF
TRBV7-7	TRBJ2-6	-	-	TGTGCTAGCAGCCCGGACAGTGGGGCCAACGTCCTGACTTTC	CASSPDSGANVLTF
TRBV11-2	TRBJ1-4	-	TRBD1	TGTGCCAGCGGCCGGGACAGGGGTGAAAAACTGTTTTTT	CASGRDRGEKLFF
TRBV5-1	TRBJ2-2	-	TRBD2	TGCGCCAGCAGCTTGGCTCTTACTAGCGGGACTAACACCGGGGAGCTGTTTTTT	CASSLALTSGTNTGELFF
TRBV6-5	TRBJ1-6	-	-	TGTGCCAGCAGCTCTTGGGACAATTATAATTCACCCCTCCACTTT	CASSSWDNYNSPLHF
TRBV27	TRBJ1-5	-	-	TGTGCCAGCAGTTTATCAATAGGACTGAATCAGCCCCAGCATTTT	CASSLSIGLNQPQHF
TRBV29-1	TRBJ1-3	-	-	TGCAGCGTTGCTTTAGCGGGAAACACCATATATTTT	CSVALAGNTIYF
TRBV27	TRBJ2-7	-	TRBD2	TGTGCCAGCAGTTTATCCTTGACTAGCGGGGCTTACGAGCAGTACTTC	CASSLSLTSGAYEQYF
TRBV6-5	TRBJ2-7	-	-	TGTGCCAGCAGTTACTCGACAGGTCCTACCTACGAGCAGTACTTC	CASSYSTGPTYEQYF
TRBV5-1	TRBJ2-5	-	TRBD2	TGCGCCAGCGGAACCGGGACTAGCGGGGTCGGGGGAGAGACCCAGTACTTC	CASGTGTSGVGGETQYF
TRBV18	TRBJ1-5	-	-	TGTGCCAGCTCACCAGTCCCTGGGGGGGAGTATCAGCCCCAGCATTTT	CASSPVPGGEYQPQHF
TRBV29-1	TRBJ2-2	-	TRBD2	TGCAGCGTTAGCGGGGGGACTCACACCGGGGAGCTGTTTTTT	CSVSGGTHTGELFF
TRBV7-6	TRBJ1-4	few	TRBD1	TGTGCCAGCAGCCACCAGGGGGAAGAACTGTTTTTT	CASSHQGEELFF
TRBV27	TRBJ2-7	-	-	TGTGCCAGCAGGCTCCAGTGGGCAGGGGCCTACGAGCAGTACTTC	CASRLQWAGAYEQYF
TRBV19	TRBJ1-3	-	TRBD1	TGTGCCAGTAGTTCCTACAGGGGGCCGTCCGGAAACACCATATATTTT	CASSSYRGPSGNTIYF
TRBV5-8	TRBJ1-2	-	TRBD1	TGTGCCAGCAGCTCGCGGACAGGGGGCAACTATGGCTACACCTTC	CASSSRTGGNYGYTF
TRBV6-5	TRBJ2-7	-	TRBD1	TGTGCCAGCAGTTCCTCGACAGGGAACCCGACCTACGAGCAGTACTTC	CASSSSTGNPTYEQYF
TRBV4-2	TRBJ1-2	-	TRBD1	TGTGCCAGCAGCCTCCGGACAGGGGGCTTGACTAACTATGGCTACACCTTC	CASSLRTGGLTNYGYTF
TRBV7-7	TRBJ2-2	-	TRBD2	TGTGCCAGCAGTTCTAGCGGGGGGACCGGGGAGCTGTTTTTT	CASSSSGGTGELFF
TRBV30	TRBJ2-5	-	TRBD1	TGTGCCTGGAATAGAGCAGGGACAGGGGTAATGGAGACCCAGTACTTC	CAWNRAGTGVMETQYF
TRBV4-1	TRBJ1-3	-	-	TGCGCCAGCCTAACGGGACTCAACTCTGGAAACACCATATATTTT	CASLTGLNSGNTIYF
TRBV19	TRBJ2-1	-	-	TGTGCCAGTAGTAATACGGCCTACAATGAGCAGTTCTTC	CASSNTAYNEQFF
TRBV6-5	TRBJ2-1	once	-	TGTGCCAGCAAACTCTGGGGGGATGCCTACAATGAGCAGTTCTTC	CASKLWGDAYNEQFF
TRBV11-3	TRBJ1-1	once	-	TGTGCCAGCAGCTTAGGAAGGGAGGGGAACACTGAAGCTTTCTTT	CASSLGREGNTEAFF
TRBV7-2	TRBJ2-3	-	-	TGTGCCAGCAGCTTAGAGCGGGTGAGCACAGATACGCAGTATTTT	CASSLERVSTDTQYF
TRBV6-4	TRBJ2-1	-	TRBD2	TGTGCCAGCAGTGACTCGCCAGCGGGGAGCGCCTACAATGAGCAGTTCTTC	CASSDSPAGSAYNEQFF
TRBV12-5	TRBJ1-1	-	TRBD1	TGTGCTAGTGGCCGACAGGGCCGGCAAAACACTGAAGCTTTCTTT	CASGRQGRQNTEAFF
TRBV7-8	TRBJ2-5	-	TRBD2	TGTGCCAGCAGCGGGGACGGGGGGGTTAGAGAGACCCAGTACTTC	CASSGDGGVRETQYF
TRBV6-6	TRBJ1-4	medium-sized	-	TGTGCCAGTTGCCGGGACTTTAATGAAAAACTGTTTTTT	CASCRDFNEKLFF
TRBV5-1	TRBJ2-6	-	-	TGCGCCAGCAGCTTGGAGGGGAATCCTGGGGCCAACGTCCTGACTTTC	CASSLEGNPGANVLTF
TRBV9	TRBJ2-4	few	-	TGTGCCAGCAGCGGAGGAGGGAAAAACATTCAGTACTTC	CASSGGGKNIQYF
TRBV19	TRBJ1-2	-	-	TGTGCCAGTAGTACCATCACGGGTCTCGTTTATCCCTCCGGTCGAAAGGCCTATGGCTACACCTTC	CASSTITGLVYPSGRKAYGYTF
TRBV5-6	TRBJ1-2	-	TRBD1	TGTGCCAGCAGCTTGGTGGGACAGGGCTACTATGGCTACACCTTC	CASSLVGQGYYGYTF
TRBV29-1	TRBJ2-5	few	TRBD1	TGCAGCGTTGGGGACAGGGTTCCAAATGCGGCCCAGTACTTC	CSVGDRVPNAAQYF
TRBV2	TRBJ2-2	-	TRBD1	TGTGCCAGCAGCGAAGGGACAGTCAGGGAGCTGTTTTTT	CASSEGTVRELFF
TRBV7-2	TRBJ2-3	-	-	TGTGCCAGCAGCCTATATACAGATACGCAGTATTTT	CASSLYTDTQYF
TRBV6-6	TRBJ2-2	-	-	TGTGCCAGCACCAAAAGGCAGGCGAACACCGGGGAGCTGTTTTTT	CASTKRQANTGELFF
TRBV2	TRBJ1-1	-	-	TGTGCCAGCAGCGGACAAACTGAAGCTTTCTTT	CASSGQTEAFF
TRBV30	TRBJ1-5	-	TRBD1	TGTGCCTGGGCGGACAGGGACCCGCAGTATCAGCCCCAGCATTTT	CAWADRDPQYQPQHF
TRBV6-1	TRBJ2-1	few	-	TGTGCCAGCAGTGACTGGCAGGGTGGCAATGAGCAGTTCTTC	CASSDWQGGNEQFF
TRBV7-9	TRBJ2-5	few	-	TGTGCCAGTTCACAGGGAGGGATCCAAGAGACCCAGTACTTC	CASSQGGIQETQYF
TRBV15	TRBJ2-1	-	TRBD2	TGTGCCACCAGCGTCCGGGGGGGTGAGCAGTTCTTC	CATSVRGGEQFF
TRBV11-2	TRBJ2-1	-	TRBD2	TGTGCCAGCAGCTTAGGGGGGGAGGGAGAGCAGTTCTTC	CASSLGGEGEQFF